This T cell receptor (beta chain) was obtained from a study of early stage breast cancer tumors. About the research overall: Twelve of the 16 invasive tumors were ER+, PR+ and HER2-.

Germline CDR1 and CDR2: LNHDA and SQIVND (reference sequence). Trimming cost V 2 bases and J 5 bases, with 18 bases left between them. The CDR3 contains 16 residues. A word on this clone: Its antigen is currently unknown.

Study-wide results and caveats: Compared with adjacent normal breast tissue, tumors showed approximately 2.5-fold greater T cell density and higher clonality. Functional markers like CD4, CD8 and FOXP3 were missed in bulk sequencing.

The assay was immunoSEQ multiplex PCR, and TCRdb's table has in-frame clones only and misses some. In the table there are approximately 11,000 clones, 70% to 80% of which are singletons. The rearrangement links TRBV19 to TRBJ1-2, with D unresolved. The clonotype comes from a person aged 40-50 years with breast cancer. The specimen sequenced was breast tumor tissue. This CDR3 reads CASSISGRKSQYGYTF. CDR3 sequence (DNA): TGTGCCAGTAGTATATCTGGCCGAAAGTCACAATATGGCTACACCTTC.